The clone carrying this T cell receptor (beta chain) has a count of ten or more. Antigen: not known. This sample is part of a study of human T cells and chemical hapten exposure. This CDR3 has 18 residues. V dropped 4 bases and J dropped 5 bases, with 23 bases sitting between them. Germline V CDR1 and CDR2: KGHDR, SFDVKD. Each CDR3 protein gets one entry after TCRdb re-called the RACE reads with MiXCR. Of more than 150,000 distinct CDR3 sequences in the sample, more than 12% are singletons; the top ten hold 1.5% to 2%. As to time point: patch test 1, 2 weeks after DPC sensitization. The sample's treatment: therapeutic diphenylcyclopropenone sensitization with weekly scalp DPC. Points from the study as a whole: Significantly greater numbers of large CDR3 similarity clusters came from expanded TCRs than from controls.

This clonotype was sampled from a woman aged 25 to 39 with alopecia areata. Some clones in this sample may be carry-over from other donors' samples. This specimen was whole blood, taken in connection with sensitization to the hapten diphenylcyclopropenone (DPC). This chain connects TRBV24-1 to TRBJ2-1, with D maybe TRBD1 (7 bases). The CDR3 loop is CATSEGGTGAKTDNEQFF. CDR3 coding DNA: TGTGCCACCAGTGAGGGGGGCACAGGGGCCAAGACTGACAATGAGCAGTTCTTC.